Reported below is one T cell receptor (beta chain). Its antigen is not known. The sample comes from a study of OX40 agonist ivuxolimab in advanced cancers. Study details: One patient with hepatocellular carcinoma and two with cutaneous melanoma, three in all, had partial responses.

There are 16 residues in the CDR3. Trimming removed 4 bases at V and 0 bases at J, with 15 bases between. Germline assignment: CDR1 MNHEY and CDR2 SVGAGI. TCRdb's table, derived via immunoSEQ multiplex PCR, lists solely in-frame clones and lacks some. This table has fewer than 70,000 clones, roughly 87% appearing once. Study-level results: Low normalized T-cell clonal expansion was additionally recorded for some nonresponders.

The chain uses TRBV6-5 and TRBJ1-2; TRBD1 is a possible D gene (5 bases). Specimen: CD4+ or CD8+ T cells sorted from blood, collected in a trial of the OX40 agonist ivuxolimab. The source is an adult with an advanced solid tumor such as melanoma, head and neck, liver or kidney cancer. CDR3 region: CASSLYIGVTNYGYTF. Here the CDR3 DNA reads TGTGCCAGCAGTTTATATATAGGGGTTACTAACTATGGCTACACCTTC.